The following is a T cell receptor (beta chain) sequence with its context. This sample was included in a study of blood T cell repertoires in COVID-19. As for the study in general: The study drew acute and convalescent COVID-19 samples from the United States, Italy and Spain. The cDNA or gDNA used as material had been derived from T cells, B-cell-depleted T cells, or PBMCs.

Profiling relied on immunoSEQ multiplex PCR, and the TCRdb table lists in-frame clones only, not all of them. Among roughly 390,000 clones, 85% were seen once, and the ten largest hold roughly 3.4%. The V gene's germline CDR1 is WNHNN and CDR2 SYGVQD (reference sequence). V was pared by 5 bases and J by 2 bases, with 4 bases of the junction left unmatched. The CDR3 has 15 residues. The sample comprised peripheral blood. The receptor comes from a woman aged 18-29 years with acute or convalescent COVID-19. The chain uses TRBV10-1 and TRBJ2-3, with 10 positions matching TRBD2. The CDR3 DNA sequence: TGCGCCAGCAGTATACTAGCGGGAACCACAGATACGCAGTATTTT. It is translated as CASSILAGTTDTQYF.